These 29 T cell receptor beta chains share one sample of origin, sequenced in a study of T cells after yellow fever vaccination. A single record per CDR3 protein comes from TCRdb applying MiXCR to the 5' RACE reads. The sample has about 99,000 distinct CDR3 sequences; roughly 6% are singletons. Sequences were derived from CD8+ T cells sorted from PBMCs, sampled 10 days after the yellow fever booster vaccination. These receptors were collected from a man aged 18 to 29 who received the YFV17D yellow fever vaccine.

The chain has TRBV7-9 and TRBJ1-2; D is perhaps TRBD1 (6 bases). V lost 5 bases to trimming and J lost 3 bases, with 16 bases between them. The length of the CDR3 is 15 residues. Per the germline V gene, CDR1 is SEHNR and CDR2 is FQNEAQ (reference sequence). CDR3 region: CASSVLRGGDYGYTF. CDR3 DNA sequence: TGTGCCAGCAGCGTACTCAGGGGAGGCGACTATGGCTACACCTTC.

This clonotype was counted at least ten times. The chain recombines TRBV7-9 with TRBJ2-7; 8 bases align to TRBD1. V lost 1 base, J lost 4 bases, and 6 bases stayed unmatched. This CDR3 is 15 amino acids long. Germline CDR1 SEHNR, CDR2 FQNEAQ (reference sequence). The CDR3, as DNA: TGTGCCAGCAGCTTAGGGAGGACAGGGCAGTACGAGCAGTACTTC. Protein sequence: CASSLGRTGQYEQYF.

The table lists this clonotype with a few counts. The chain links TRBV6-5 to TRBJ2-2; a weak D match, TRBD2 (6 bases). Germline V lookup: CDR1 MNHEY, CDR2 SVGAGI. The CDR3 runs to 13 residues. V was pared by 6 bases and J by 5 bases, with 10 bases between. The CDR3 DNA sequence: TGTGCCAGCAGGGAGGGGTGGACCGGGGAGCTGTTTTTT. Protein: CASREGWTGELFF.

The chain employs TRBV6-6 and TRBJ2-1; D is possibly TRBD1 or TRBD2 (5 bases each). Trimming took 2 bases from V and 7 from J, leaving 12 bases between them. Germline V CDR1 and CDR2: MNHNY, SVGAGI (reference sequence). This CDR3 is 14 amino acids long. This chain's CDR3 is CASSYPGRKNEQFF. The CDR3 DNA reads as TGTGCCAGCAGTTACCCGGGACGGAAAAATGAGCAGTTCTTC.

This clonotype showed up just a few times. The chain combines TRBV7-9 with TRBJ1-2; a weak D match, TRBD1 (6 bases). Trimming shortened V by 5 bases and J by 8 bases, and 12 bases separated the two germline ends. This CDR3 region has 12 residues. In germline, CDR1 is SEHNR, CDR2 FQNEAQ (reference sequence). CDR3 sequence (DNA): TGTGCCAGCAGCGTGCAGGGGAGCGGCTACACCTTC. Translation gives CASSVQGSGYTF.

As for this clonotype: The junction differs from germline at one of its ends, possibly a read error. The V gene is TRBV4-1, the J gene TRBJ1-4, with a tentative D call TRBD1 (5 bases). From germline, CDR1 is MGHRA and CDR2 YSYEKL. CDR3 length: 17 amino acids. The CDR3 DNA reads TGCGCCAGCAGCCAAGAGGGACTAGGGGCGCTTAATGAAAAACTTTTTTTT. It yields the protein CASSQEGLGALNEKLFF.

This clonotype has just a few counts. The genes are TRBV27 and TRBJ1-2; D perhaps matches TRBD1 (5 bases). Trimming stripped 3 bases from V and 8 bases from J, with 13 bases between. This CDR3 contains 13 residues. Germline V gives CDR1 MNHEY, CDR2 SMNVEV (reference sequence). CDR3: CASSFGRGEGYTF. CDR3 DNA sequence: TGTGCCAGCAGTTTCGGACGGGGGGAGGGCTACACCTTC.

CDR3 in DNA: TGTGCCAGCAGTTTCACAGGGGACGACGAGCAGTACGTC. This encodes CASSFTGDDEQYV. The chain recombines TRBV12-3 or TRBV12-4 with TRBJ2-7, with 7 bases lining up with TRBD1. The CDR3 is 13 amino acids. Unmatched junction bases numbered 4, after V lost 3 bases and J lost 5 bases.

This clonotype was detected only a few times. The V call is TRBV29-1, the J call TRBJ1-2, with D unresolved. Looked up from germline, CDR1 is SQVTM and CDR2 is ANQGSEA. V dropped 4 bases and J dropped 2 bases, with 11 bases sitting between them. The CDR3 extends over 13 amino acids. DNA for the CDR3: TGCAGCGTTGGGGGAAGAGAAAACTATGGCTACACCTTC. Its translation is CSVGGRENYGYTF.

V is TRBV12-3 or TRBV12-4 and J is TRBJ1-2; D unclear. The CDR3 loop spans 11 amino acids. Trimming left V 4 bases short and J 8 bases short, with 8 bases between. The CDR3 protein is CASSSDGGYTF. CDR3 in DNA: TGTGCCAGCAGTTCGGACGGGGGCTACACCTTC.

The CDR3 is CSAGGLAGGTAYEQYF. CDR3 DNA sequence: TGCAGTGCTGGAGGCCTAGCGGGGGGCACAGCCTACGAGCAGTACTTC. The chain uses TRBV20-1 and TRBJ2-7; 11 nucleotides match TRBD2. Trimming cost V 5 bases and J 2 bases; bases outside gene matches: 11. Germline V lookup: CDR1 DFQATT, CDR2 SNEGSKA (reference sequence). This CDR3 has 16 amino acids.

This chain uses TRBV7-9 with TRBJ1-1; D unclear. The CDR3 runs 12 residues. Germline CDR1 reads SEHNR; CDR2 reads FQNEAQ (reference sequence). V dropped 5 bases and J dropped 1 base, with 5 bases sitting between them. The CDR3 spells CASSDSNTEAFF. The CDR3 region has the DNA TGTGCCAGCAGCGACTCGAACACTGAAGCTTTCTTT.

The chain combines TRBV7-6 with TRBJ2-5; perhaps TRBD1 as D (6 bases). V lost 5 bases to trimming and J lost 3 bases, with 10 bases between them. The CDR3 has 13 residues. Germline CDR1 is SGHVS and CDR2 is FNYEAQ. The CDR3 nucleotides read TGTGCCAGCAGCCCTACAGGGAAAGAGACCCAGTACTTC. Protein sequence: CASSPTGKETQYF.

This clonotype was picked up a small number of times. The genes are TRBV27 and TRBJ2-5, with D unclear. This CDR3 contains 12 residues. From germline, CDR1 is MNHEY and CDR2 SMNVEV (reference sequence). V lost 6 bases, J lost 2 bases, and 7 bases lay in between. The CDR3 region is CASRGKQETQYF. The CDR3 nucleotides read TGTGCCAGCAGGGGAAAACAAGAGACCCAGTACTTC.

V gene TRBV7-9 combines with J gene TRBJ2-5, with TRBD2 matching over 7 bases. Germline V gene data show CDR1 as SEHNR and CDR2 as FQNEAQ (reference sequence). This CDR3 contains 18 residues. V gave up 5 bases and J gave up 10 bases; unmatched junction bases: 25. The CDR3 loop reads CASSPTASGGLRSGGQYF. The DNA for the CDR3 is TGTGCCAGCAGCCCGACCGCGTCCGGGGGACTGCGTTCGGGGGGCCAGTACTTC.

The J gene is TRBJ2-3, the V gene TRBV13; D might be TRBD2 (7 bases). The CDR3 sequence is 17 residues long. The V end was cut by 5 bases, the J end by 2 bases, with 20 bases between. Per germline, CDR1 PRHDT and CDR2 FYEKMQ (reference sequence). CDR3 in DNA: TGTGCCAGCAGCCGCCCCTGGGGGGGGGGCCTCACAGATACGCAGTATTTT. This codes for CASSRPWGGGLTDTQYF.

The chain has TRBV27 and TRBJ1-2; 9 bases are shared with TRBD1. Germline V gene lookup returns CDR1 MNHEY and CDR2 SMNVEV (reference sequence). Trimming cost V 4 bases and J 5 bases; bases outside gene matches: 5. The CDR3 extends over 14 amino acids. The CDR3 DNA reads as TGTGCCAGCAGTTCCTCCGGGACAGGGTATGGCTACACCTTC. Encoded protein: CASSSSGTGYGYTF.

In its sample, this clonotype was seen many times. V and J are TRBV29-1 and TRBJ2-5; the D gene is possibly TRBD1 (5 bases). This CDR3 comprises 15 residues. Germline loops: CDR1 SQVTM, CDR2 ANQGSEA. V was trimmed by 1 base and J by 2 bases, leaving 14 bases between them. The CDR3 DNA follows: TGCAGCGTTGAAGGGGGTAGGGGTAGTCAAGAGACCCAGTACTTC. This codes for CSVEGGRGSQETQYF.

This clonotype was recorded many times. The chain uses TRBV2 and TRBJ2-7; TRBD2 matches 13 bases. The V segment lost 5 bases and the J segment 2 bases; nucleotides outside the gene matches: 3. CDR1 SNHLY and CDR2 FYNNEI come from the germline V gene. This CDR3 has 15 residues. CDR3 region: CASSSGLAGTYEQYF. CDR3 nucleotides: TGTGCCAGCAGTTCGGGACTAGCGGGGACCTACGAGCAGTACTTC.

The sample holds many counts of this clonotype. The chain links TRBV11-2 to TRBJ2-1; 8 bases match TRBD2. The CDR3 length is 19 residues. CDR1 and CDR2 from the germline V gene are SGHAT and FQNNGV. V shed 0 bases, J shed 4 bases, and the junction held 14 bases outside the gene matches. The CDR3 DNA sequence: TGTGCCAGCAGCTTAGAGAGGCGGGGGGCCATCGATTTTTACAATGAGCAGTTCTTC. This codes for CASSLERRGAIDFYNEQFF. The full variable domain, with the rest looked up from reference TRBV11-2 and TRBJ2-1, is EAGVAQSPRYKIIEKRQSVAFWCNPISGHATLYWYQQILGQGPKLLIQFQNNGVVDDSQLPKDRFSAERLKGVDSTLKIQPAKLEDSAVYLCASSLERRGAIDFYNEQFFGPGTRLTVL.

The rearrangement joins TRBV20-1 to TRBJ2-2, with TRBD2 as a possible D gene (5 bases). V was cut by 4 bases and J by 1 base, with 7 bases left in between. The CDR3 spans 13 residues. Per the germline V gene, CDR1 is DFQATT and CDR2 is SNEGSKA (reference sequence). In DNA, the CDR3 is TGCAGTGCTACCCGGGAGAACACCGGGGAGCTGTTTTTT. It translates to CSATRENTGELFF.

The J gene is TRBJ2-7, the V gene TRBV20-1, with 14 nucleotides matching TRBD2. Germline CDR1 DFQATT, CDR2 SNEGSKA (reference sequence). This CDR3 spans 13 amino acids. The CDR3: CSPGLAGVYEQYV. The DNA of the CDR3 is TGCAGCCCGGGACTAGCGGGGGTCTACGAGCAGTACGTC.

The chain couples TRBV4-1 to TRBJ1-2; D is uncertain. The CDR3 contains 15 residues. Trimming shortened V by 0 bases and J by 0 bases, and 8 bases separated the two germline ends. Germline CDR1 and CDR2: MGHRA and YSYEKL. The CDR3 loop is CASSQEQIANYGYTF. The CDR3 DNA reads as TGCGCCAGCAGCCAAGAACAGATAGCTAACTATGGCTACACCTTC.

This chain's CDR3 is CASSLTPQGAVTDGYTF. DNA for the CDR3: TGCGCCAGCAGCTTGACCCCCCAGGGGGCCGTAACAGATGGCTACACCTTC. The chain has TRBV5-1 and TRBJ1-2; the match to TRBD1 covers 8 bases. This CDR3 region has 17 residues. Germline V gene sequence: CDR1 SGHRS, CDR2 YFSETQ. V dropped 1 base and J dropped 6; count of bases not matched to a gene: 14.

This clonotype occurred a few times. The chain carries TRBV4-2 and TRBJ2-3; D could derive from TRBD1 or TRBD2 (5 bases each). The CDR3 extends over 14 amino acids. Per germline, CDR1 LGHNA and CDR2 YNFKEQ. The V gene lost 6 bases and the J gene lost 2 bases, with 12 bases spanning the gap. CDR3 region: CASSYAGTTDTQYF. The CDR3 nucleotides read TGTGCCAGCAGTTATGCCGGGACCACAGATACGCAGTATTTT.

The chain uses TRBV5-1 and TRBJ2-7; D is possibly TRBD1 or TRBD2 (5 bases each). The CDR3 runs 16 residues. From germline, CDR1 is SGHRS and CDR2 YFSETQ. Trimming removed 0 bases from V and 0 bases from J, with 13 bases in between. CDR3 protein: CASSLAQGTSSYEQYF. DNA of the CDR3: TGCGCCAGCAGCTTGGCCCAAGGGACGTCCTCCTACGAGCAGTACTTC.

This clonotype was observed a single time. This chain uses TRBV7-8 with TRBJ2-7; 8 nucleotides align to TRBD1. CDR1 is SGHVS and CDR2 is FQNEAQ in the germline V gene. With V trimmed by 1 base and J by 4 bases, 3 bases remained unmatched. The CDR3 totals 14 residues. The CDR3 DNA sequence: TGTGCCAGCAGCTTAGTAGACAGGGGTTACGAGCAGTACGTC. It is translated as CASSLVDRGYEQYV.

This clonotype was seen more than once but under ten times. The J gene is TRBJ2-3, the V gene TRBV19; D gene ambiguous. This CDR3 has 13 residues. V was clipped by 6 bases and J by 6 bases, with 13 bases between them. Germline assignment: CDR1 LNHDA and CDR2 SQIVND (reference sequence). CDR3 in amino acids: CASRHQIVDTQYF. The CDR3 DNA reads TGTGCCAGTAGACATCAGATTGTGGATACGCAGTATTTT.

This clonotype has only a few counts. The chain employs TRBV7-9 and TRBJ1-2; possibly TRBD1 for D (5 bases). V was pared by 2 bases and J by 6 bases, with 13 bases between. The CDR3 runs to 14 residues. Germline V lookup: CDR1 SEHNR, CDR2 FQNEAQ (reference sequence). The CDR3 region is CASSLPRGGDGYTF. The CDR3 nucleotides read TGTGCCAGCAGCTTACCCCGGGGAGGGGATGGCTACACCTTC. The whole variable domain, filled in from reference TRBV7-9 and TRBJ1-2, reads DTGVSQNPRHKITKRGQNVTFRCDPISEHNRLYWYRQTLGQGPEFLTYFQNEAQLEKSRLLSDRFSAERPKGSFSTLEIQRTEQGDSAMYLCASSLPRGGDGYTFGSGTRLTVV.